What follows describes a single T cell receptor beta chain. Antigen specificity is unknown. Cultured CD4+ T-cell DNA underwent Oncomine TCR Beta short-read sequencing. TCRdb independently ran MiXCR on the PCR reads; one entry per CDR3 protein. The sample holds about 5,500 distinct CDR3 sequences, 25% to 35% seen once. The sample is drawn from a study of vaccination and CD4 T cells after COVID-19. The sample's treatment: approximately 11-day PBMC culture with coronavirus spike peptide pools or control peptides (ViraFEST assay). This CDR3 has 13 residues. Trimming left V 2 bases short and J 8 bases short, with 12 bases between. The germline gives CDR1 MDHEN, CDR2 SYDVKM.

The sequence was obtained from a human donor who had recovered from COVID-19. The sequenced sample was CD4+ T cells from blood, cultured in vitro, obtained after SARS-CoV-2 vaccination. V usage is TRBV28 and J usage is TRBJ1-2; D gene unclear. The DNA for the CDR3 is TGTGCCAGCAGTTTACCGGCATCTAGGGGCTACACCTTC. It translates to CASSLPASRGYTF.